Below, 24 T cell receptor beta chains from the same sample are listed, as sequenced in a study of regulatory T cells in long-lasting Graves disease. Arm-PCR of CDR3 regions and iRepertoire HTBI primers were the basis on which TCR beta libraries were built. TCRdb re-called the multiplex PCR reads with MiXCR, one entry per CDR3 protein. The data show about 520,000 distinct CDR3 sequences, around 13% seen once. Regarding time point: newly diagnosed GD, antithyroid drugs for less than 3 months. Generation of the TCR library employed RNA extracted from PBMCs. These same records also appear under a second study, on T cells in Graves' hyperthyroidism and ophthalmopathy.

The material sequenced was peripheral blood mononuclear cells (PBMCs), taken at new diagnosis, from a patient treated with antithyroid drugs. The receptor source for this set is a woman younger than 45 with Graves disease.

In this sample, this clonotype turned up a few times. V and J are TRBV11-2 and TRBJ1-4; D is possibly TRBD1 (5 bases). Germline loops: CDR1 SGHAT, CDR2 FQNNGV. This CDR3 has 19 residues. Trimming cost V 7 bases and J 0 bases, with 24 bases left between them. The CDR3 DNA sequence: TGTGCCAGCATTCAAGGGGTGGCAGGAGACGTTGCAACTAATGAAAAACTGTTTTTT. Translation gives CASIQGVAGDVATNEKLFF.

This clonotype was recorded at least ten times. The chain couples TRBV6-2 or TRBV6-3 to TRBJ2-5, with 8 nucleotides matching TRBD1. After removal of 5 bases from V and 5 bases from J, the junction contained 10 bases not matched to a gene. Germline CDR1 is MNHEY and CDR2 is SVGEGT. CDR3 size: 15 residues. Here the CDR3 DNA reads TGTGCCAGCAGTGAGGACAGGGTGTCGGGGGAGACCCAGTACTTC. Translation: CASSEDRVSGETQYF.

This clonotype was counted at least ten times. The CDR3 DNA reads TGTGCCAGCAGTTTAGAGGGGTTGAACACTGAAGCTTTCTTT. Encoded protein: CASSLEGLNTEAFF. The rearrangement links TRBV28 to TRBJ1-1; D is perhaps TRBD1 (5 bases). CDR1 MDHEN and CDR2 SYDVKM come from the germline V gene. Trimming removed 2 bases from V and 0 bases from J, with 7 bases in between. The CDR3 consists of 14 residues.

This clonotype was picked up many times. The V gene is TRBV20-1, the J gene TRBJ1-2; D call uncertain. The CDR3 runs 13 residues. Trimming stripped 4 bases from V and 4 bases from J, with 13 bases between. Germline lookup yields CDR1 DFQATT and CDR2 SNEGSKA (reference sequence). For the CDR3, the DNA is TGCAGTGCTACCTCAGCGGGAGGCTATGGCTACACCTTC. Protein: CSATSAGGYGYTF.

This clonotype was picked up many times. V gene TRBV6-1 combines with J gene TRBJ1-1; a weak D match, TRBD1 (6 bases). CDR3 size: 14 residues. Germline V gene sequence: CDR1 MNHNS, CDR2 SASEGT. The ends were cut back, 6 bases at V and 0 bases at J, with 11 bases in the middle. In nucleotides, the CDR3 is TGTGCCAGCAGGAGACAGGATCTGAACACTGAAGCTTTCTTT. Translated: CASRRQDLNTEAFF.

This clonotype was recorded many times. The V call is TRBV28, the J call TRBJ2-2; TRBD1 matches 9 bases. The CDR3 is made up of 13 amino acids. Germline lookup yields CDR1 MDHEN and CDR2 SYDVKM. The J segment lost 6 bases and the V segment lost 8 bases, leaving 4 bases of the junction unmatched. Here the CDR3 reads CASGTGMAGELFF. DNA of the CDR3: TGTGCCAGCGGGACAGGGATGGCCGGGGAGCTGTTTTTT.

This clonotype was detected many times. V gene TRBV18 combines with J gene TRBJ1-4; D unresolved. V lost 5 bases, J lost 8 bases, and 9 bases lay in between. CDR1 and CDR2 from the germline V gene are KGHSH and LQKENI. The CDR3 extends over 12 amino acids. Here the CDR3 reads CASSMRREKLFF. The CDR3 DNA sequence: TGTGCCAGCTCAATGAGAAGGGAAAAACTGTTTTTT.

Only a few counts were recorded for this clonotype. V is TRBV20-1 and J is TRBJ2-7; D not certain. V was cut by 6 bases and J by 7 bases, with 13 bases left in between. The CDR3 runs to 11 residues. The germline gives CDR1 DFQATT, CDR2 SNEGSKA (reference sequence). The CDR3 region is CSAPILWEQYF. The DNA of the CDR3 is TGCAGTGCCCCAATCCTTTGGGAGCAGTACTTC.

This clonotype was counted many times. The V gene is TRBV13, the J gene TRBJ2-1; 10 nucleotides align to TRBD2. Germline V gene data show CDR1 as PRHDT and CDR2 as FYEKMQ (reference sequence). The ends lost 4 bases at V and 1 base at J; junction bases unmatched: 1. There are 15 residues in the CDR3. CDR3 protein: CASSWTSGSYNEQFF. CDR3 coding DNA: TGTGCCAGCAGCTGGACTAGCGGTTCCTACAATGAGCAGTTCTTC.

This clonotype was recorded at least ten times. The J gene is TRBJ1-5, the V gene TRBV20-1; 7 nucleotides match TRBD1. The CDR3 sequence is 14 residues long. V lost 6 bases and J lost 3; bases outside the gene matches: 8. Per the germline V gene, CDR1 is DFQATT and CDR2 is SNEGSKA (reference sequence). The CDR3 reads CSAIGTAYNQPQHF. The CDR3 DNA is TGCAGTGCCATCGGGACAGCATACAATCAGCCCCAGCATTTT.

This clonotype showed up many times. V and J are TRBV20-1 and TRBJ1-1, with D perhaps TRBD1 (6 bases). The CDR3 extends over 11 amino acids. Germline V gene data show CDR1 as DFQATT and CDR2 as SNEGSKA (reference sequence). CDR3 nucleotide sequence: TGCACTGGAGGGGGGGCCACTGAAGCTTTCTTT. It yields the protein CTGGGATEAFF.

This clonotype was seen repeatedly, ten times or more. The chain combines TRBV28 with TRBJ1-6; D not resolved. Germline CDR1 is MDHEN and CDR2 is SYDVKM. V was trimmed by 5 bases and J by 6 bases, leaving 11 bases between them. This CDR3 comprises 14 residues. The DNA for the CDR3 is TGTGCCAGCAGTATCGGCCATCTTAATTCACCCCTCCACTTT. It translates to CASSIGHLNSPLHF. The entire variable domain, with the rest obtained from reference TRBV28 and TRBJ1-6, is as follows: DVKVTQSSRYLVKRTGEKVFLECVQDMDHENMFWYRQDPGLGLRLIYFSYDVKMKEKGDIPEGYSVSREKKERFSLILESASTNQTSMYLCASSIGHLNSPLHFGNGTRLTVT.

This clonotype was observed at least ten times. V and J are TRBV6-1 and TRBJ2-7, with 7 bases lining up with TRBD1. Germline CDR1 and CDR2: MNHNS and SASEGT. The CDR3 contains 15 residues. CDR3 sequence reads: CASIRDSPRGYEQYF. CDR3 sequence (DNA): TGTGCATCCATACGGGACAGTCCTCGGGGCTACGAGCAGTACTTC.

This clonotype was observed many times. The chain's CDR3 is CSVDFPSTDTQYF. As DNA, the CDR3 is TGCAGCGTTGATTTCCCCTCCACAGATACGCAGTATTTT. The chain carries TRBV29-1 and TRBJ2-3; D is undetermined. Looked up from germline, CDR1 is SQVTM and CDR2 is ANQGSEA. The CDR3 is 13 amino acids. Trimming left V 3 bases short and J 2 bases short, with 9 bases between.

This clonotype was seen many times. The chain couples TRBV28 to TRBJ1-2; D call uncertain. The germline V gene has CDR1 MDHEN and CDR2 SYDVKM. The CDR3 is 13 amino acids. V was pared by 2 bases and J by 3 bases, with 7 bases between. This CDR3 is CASSLKRDYGYTF. The CDR3 nucleotides read TGTGCCAGCAGTTTAAAACGGGACTATGGCTACACCTTC.

The chain is built from TRBV27 and TRBJ1-4; D not resolved. Germline V lookup: CDR1 MNHEY, CDR2 SMNVEV (reference sequence). V was cut by 3 bases and J by 6 bases, with 8 bases left in between. The CDR3 is 13 amino acids. CDR3 in amino acids: CASSFSSYEKLFF. CDR3 DNA sequence: TGTGCCAGCAGTTTCTCTTCTTATGAAAAACTGTTTTTT.

This clonotype was recorded at least ten times. The V and J genes are TRBV2 and TRBJ2-5, with D perhaps TRBD1 (6 bases). The germline gives CDR1 SNHLY, CDR2 FYNNEI. The CDR3 totals 14 residues. Between the trimmed V and J ends, which lost 4 bases and 0 bases, there was a span of 9 bases. The CDR3 DNA reads TGTGCCAGCAGTGCACAGGGATACCAAGAGACCCAGTACTTC. Protein product: CASSAQGYQETQYF.

This clonotype has ten or more counts. The J gene is TRBJ1-3, the V gene TRBV6-1; D is perhaps TRBD1 (5 bases). Trimming left V 4 bases short and J 1 base short, with 14 bases between. CDR1 is MNHNS and CDR2 is SASEGT in the germline V gene. The CDR3 extends over 16 amino acids. The DNA of the CDR3 is TGTGCCAGCAGTGCCGCACGGACAATTTCTGGAAACACCATATATTTT. Its protein is CASSAARTISGNTIYF.

This clonotype was recorded many times. The J gene is TRBJ1-1, the V gene TRBV11-3; the match to TRBD1 covers 8 bases. Germline-derived CDR1 and CDR2 are SGHNT and YENEEA. V shed 5 bases, J shed 4 bases, and the junction held 9 bases outside the gene matches. This CDR3 comprises 15 residues. CDR3 sequence reads: CASSIQGAGGTEAFF. The CDR3 DNA reads as TGTGCCAGCAGCATTCAGGGGGCGGGAGGCACTGAAGCTTTCTTT.

At least ten counts were recorded for this clonotype. The chain is built from TRBV15 and TRBJ2-3; D ambiguous. V lost 2 bases to trimming and J lost 0 bases, with 18 bases between them. In germline, CDR1 is LNHNV, CDR2 YYDKDF (reference sequence). The CDR3 length is 18 residues. In DNA form, the CDR3 reads TGTGCCACCAGCAGAACCGTTCTGGCGAAGGGCAGCACAGATACGCAGTATTTT. This encodes CATSRTVLAKGSTDTQYF.

This clonotype has at least ten counts. This chain uses TRBV2 with TRBJ2-3; D is unclear. The CDR3 totals 15 residues. Trimming pared 9 bases from V and 5 bases from J, leaving 21 bases between. Germline-derived CDR1 and CDR2 are SNHLY and FYNNEI. The CDR3 protein is CARSSPNQAGDTQYF. In DNA form, the CDR3 reads TGTGCCAGATCGAGCCCGAATCAAGCTGGAGATACGCAGTATTTT.

This chain joins TRBV15 and TRBJ2-7; D is ambiguous. The CDR3 has 15 amino acids. Looked up from germline, CDR1 is LNHNV and CDR2 is YYDKDF (reference sequence). V was clipped by 0 bases and J by 5 bases, with 14 bases between them. The CDR3 loop reads CATSRDRVVLDEQYF. The CDR3 coding sequence is TGTGCCACCAGCAGAGATCGAGTAGTTCTCGACGAGCAGTACTTC.

A note on this clonotype: This is likely an artifact of a read error, given a far larger clone one base away. The chain recombines TRBV27 with TRBJ2-3, with 15 bases identical to TRBD2. Trimming removed 5 bases from V and 1 base from J; junction bases left unmatched: 7. Germline V lookup: CDR1 MNHEY, CDR2 SMNVEV (reference sequence). The CDR3 runs to 18 residues. The CDR3 DNA follows: TGTGCCAGCAGTGACCCAGGGACTAGCGGGAGGCGCACAGATACGCAGTATTTT. Translated: CASSDPGTSGRRTDTQYF.

This clonotype was counted at least ten times. The chain uses TRBV18 and TRBJ2-2; D may correspond to TRBD1 or TRBD2 (5 bases each). Germline lookup yields CDR1 KGHSH and CDR2 LQKENI. There are 17 residues in the CDR3. V lost 6 bases and J lost 6, with 23 bases in between. This CDR3 is CASSRPGTVAIAGELFF. CDR3 coding DNA: TGTGCCAGCTCGCGCCCTGGGACCGTCGCTATCGCCGGGGAGCTGTTTTTT. The full variable domain, its missing parts supplied by reference TRBV18 and TRBJ2-2, is NAGVMQNPRHLVRRRGQEARLRCSPMKGHSHVYWYRQLPEEGLKFMVYLQKENIIDESGMPKERFSAEFPKEGPSILRIQQVVRGDSAAYFCASSRPGTVAIAGELFFGEGSRLTVL.